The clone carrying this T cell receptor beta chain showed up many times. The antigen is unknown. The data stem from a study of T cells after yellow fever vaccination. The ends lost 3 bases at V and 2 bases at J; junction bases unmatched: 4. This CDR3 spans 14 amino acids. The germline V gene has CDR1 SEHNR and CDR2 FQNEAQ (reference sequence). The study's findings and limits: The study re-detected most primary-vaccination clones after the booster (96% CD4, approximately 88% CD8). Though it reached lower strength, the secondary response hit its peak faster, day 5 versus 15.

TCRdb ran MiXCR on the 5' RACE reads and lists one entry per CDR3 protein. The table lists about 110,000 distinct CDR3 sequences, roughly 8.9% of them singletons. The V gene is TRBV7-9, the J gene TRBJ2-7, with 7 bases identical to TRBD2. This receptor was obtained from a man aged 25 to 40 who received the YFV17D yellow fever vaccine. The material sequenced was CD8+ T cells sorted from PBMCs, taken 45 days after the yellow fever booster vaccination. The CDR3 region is CASSLGGIPYEQYF. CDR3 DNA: TGTGCCAGCAGCTTGGGAGGGATCCCCTACGAGCAGTACTTC.